This TCR beta chain derives from a study of early T cells in non-severe SARS-CoV-2 infection. Study-wide context: The sequenced material was bulk RNA from unsorted whole blood, and its chains were unpaired.

Germline CDR1 reads LNHNV; CDR2 reads YYDKDF (reference sequence). The CDR3 sequence is 13 residues long. V shed 2 bases and J shed 0 bases, with 4 bases lying between them. Whole-study results and caveats: The study's VDJdb matching favored anti-spike CD8 responses and missed private and CD4 specificities.

This clonotype has a count of ten or more. The antigen is not known. Individual cDNA molecules were tagged with unique molecular identifiers, the study reported. Using its own MiXCR run on the 5' RACE reads, TCRdb lists one record per CDR3 protein. The sample includes under 20,000 distinct CDR3 sequences, more than 5.5% of them seen just once. Specimen: whole blood, collected at baseline. This chain links TRBV15 with TRBJ2-5; the D is unclear. The receptor comes from an adult who was a healthcare worker with PCR-confirmed SARS-CoV-2 infection or an uninfected control (not recorded which). The CDR3 region is CATSRLNQETQYF. The CDR3 bases are TGTGCCACCAGCAGATTGAACCAAGAGACCCAGTACTTC.